These 5 T cell receptor beta chains came from one sample sequenced in a study of blood T cell repertoires in COVID-19. Method: immunoSEQ multiplex PCR; TCRdb's copy keeps in-frame clones and lacks some. The data contain more than 200,000 clones, around 86% of them singletons. Input material: PBMCs or T cells enriched from blood (not recorded which). Every receptor here comes from a man aged 25-40 years in a cohort exposed to, infected with or recovered from COVID-19 (not recorded which).

This clone was counted once. The chain combines TRBV7-9 with TRBJ2-7, with 8 positions matching TRBD1. CDR1 is SEHNR and CDR2 is FQNEAQ in the germline V gene (reference sequence). V was pared by 0 bases and J by 5 bases, with 3 bases of the junction left unmatched. This CDR3 has 14 amino acids. This CDR3 reads CASSLARGLDEQYF. The CDR3 nucleotides read TGTGCCAGCAGCTTAGCCAGGGGGCTCGACGAGCAGTACTTC.

The CDR3 loop is CARNPGTAGGYTF. CDR3 DNA sequence: TGTGCCAGGAATCCCGGGACAGCAGGAGGCTACACCTTC. The rearrangement links TRBV2 to TRBJ1-2, with 7 positions matching TRBD1. The CDR3 length is 13 residues. Germline V gene lookup returns CDR1 SNHLY and CDR2 FYNNEI. V lost 9 bases, J lost 8 bases, and 12 bases stayed unmatched.

The CDR3, as DNA: TGTGCCAGCAGCTTTCCGGTGCGGGAGACCCAGTACTTC. This translates into CASSFPVRETQYF. The V gene is TRBV7-9, the J gene TRBJ2-5; D is uncertain. This CDR3 is 13 amino acids long. The germline V gene has CDR1 SEHNR and CDR2 FQNEAQ (reference sequence). Trimming left V 3 bases short and J 5 bases short, with 10 bases between.

This clone has just one count. The chain is built from TRBV7-2 and TRBJ1-4; D is undetermined. Germline V gene lookup returns CDR1 SGHTA and CDR2 FQGNSA. V lost 4 bases and J lost 6, with 12 bases in between. CDR3 length: 14 residues. CDR3 loop: CASSYPGEDEKLFF. The CDR3 nucleotides are TGTGCCAGCAGCTACCCCGGGGAGGATGAAAAACTGTTTTTT.

The chain joins TRBV7-3 to TRBJ1-2, with TRBD1 matching over 8 bases. Looked up from germline, CDR1 is SGHTA and CDR2 is FQGTGA. Losses at the gene ends were 0 bases for V and 4 bases for J; bases not matched to a gene: 7. This CDR3 is built from 16 residues. The CDR3 sequence: CASSLTGQETIYGYTF. CDR3 sequence (DNA): TGTGCCAGCAGCTTAACGGGACAGGAGACCATCTATGGCTACACCTTC.